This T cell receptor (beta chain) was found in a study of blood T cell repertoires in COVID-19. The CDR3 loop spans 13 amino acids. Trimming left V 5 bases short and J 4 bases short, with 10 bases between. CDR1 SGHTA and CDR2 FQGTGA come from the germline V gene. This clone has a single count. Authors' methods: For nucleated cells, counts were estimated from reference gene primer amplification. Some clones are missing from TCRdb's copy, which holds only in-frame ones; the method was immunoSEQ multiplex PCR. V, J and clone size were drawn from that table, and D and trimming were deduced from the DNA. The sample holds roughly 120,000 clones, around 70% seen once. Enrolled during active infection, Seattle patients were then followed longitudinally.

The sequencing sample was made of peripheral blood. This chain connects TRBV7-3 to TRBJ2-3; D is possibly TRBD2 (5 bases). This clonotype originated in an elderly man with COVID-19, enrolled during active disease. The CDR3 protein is CASSEDSSDTQYF. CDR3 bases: TGTGCCAGCAGCGAGGACTCTTCAGATACGCAGTATTTT.